This entry concerns a single TCR beta chain. The antigen remains undetermined. The CDR3 end is not reached by the read, which stops 3 residues before it; the germline J gene fills it in. Measured with immunoSEQ multiplex PCR; TCRdb has only the in-frame clones, and not every one. The listing records tens of thousands of clones. The germline gives CDR1 SGHVS, CDR2 FNYEAQ. Trimming cost V 6 bases and J 6 bases, with 17 bases left between them. This CDR3 contains 15 residues. Recipients received nonmyeloablative bone marrow transplants from related graft donors, with transient mixed chimerism. Thawed PBMCs were FACS-sorted into unstimulated CD4+CD25+CD127- regulatory T cells, CD4+CD25- non-regulatory cells, CD4 and CD8 cells. The sample originates from a study of Tregs in tolerant kidney transplant recipients. Study-wide results and limits: Expanding Tregs on activated donor B cells appeared to best identify donor-specific TCRbeta clones.

This chain uses TRBV7-6 with TRBJ1-4, with a tentative D call TRBD1 (6 bases). This material consisted of CD4+ T cells from blood (PBMCs), taken 24 months after the transplant. This TCR derives from a human patient who received a combined kidney and bone marrow transplant. The graft donor may be the source of some T cells. The sequenced part of the CDR3 DNA is TGTGCCAGCAGTTTAACAGGACAGCGATATGAAAAA. This translates into CASSLTGQRYEK. The full-length CDR3 reads as CASSLTGQRYEKLFF.